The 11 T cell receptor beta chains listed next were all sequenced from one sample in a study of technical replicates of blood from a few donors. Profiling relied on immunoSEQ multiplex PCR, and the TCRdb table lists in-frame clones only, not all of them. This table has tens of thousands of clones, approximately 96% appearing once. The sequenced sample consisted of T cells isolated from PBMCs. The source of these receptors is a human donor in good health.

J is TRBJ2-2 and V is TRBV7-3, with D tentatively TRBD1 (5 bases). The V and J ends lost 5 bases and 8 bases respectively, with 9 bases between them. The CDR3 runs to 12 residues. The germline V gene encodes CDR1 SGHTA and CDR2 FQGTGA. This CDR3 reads CASSGAGGELFF. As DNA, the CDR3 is TGTGCCAGCAGCGGGGCAGGTGGGGAGCTGTTTTTT. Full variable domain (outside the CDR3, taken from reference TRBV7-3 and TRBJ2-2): GAGVSQTPSNKVTEKGKYVELRCDPISGHTALYWYRQSLGQGPEFLIYFQGTGAADDSGLPNDRFFAVRPEGSVSTLKIQRTERGDSAVYLCASSGAGGELFFGEGSRLTVL.

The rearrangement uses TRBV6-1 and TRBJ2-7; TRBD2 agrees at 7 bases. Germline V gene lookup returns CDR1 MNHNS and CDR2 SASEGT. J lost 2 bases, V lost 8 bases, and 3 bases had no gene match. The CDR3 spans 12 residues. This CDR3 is CASGGEPYEQYF. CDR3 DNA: TGTGCCAGCGGGGGGGAACCCTACGAGCAGTACTTC.

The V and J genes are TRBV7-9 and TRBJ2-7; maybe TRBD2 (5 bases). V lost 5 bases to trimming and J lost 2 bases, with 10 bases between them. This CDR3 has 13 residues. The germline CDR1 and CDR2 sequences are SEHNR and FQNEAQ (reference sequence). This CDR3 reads CASSPGSPYEQYF. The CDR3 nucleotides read TGTGCCAGCAGCCCGGGGAGCCCCTACGAGCAGTACTTC.

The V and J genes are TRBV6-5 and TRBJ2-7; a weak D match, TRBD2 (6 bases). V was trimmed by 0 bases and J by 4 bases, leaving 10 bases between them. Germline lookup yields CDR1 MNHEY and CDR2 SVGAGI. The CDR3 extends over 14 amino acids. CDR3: CASSYSGGLYEQYF. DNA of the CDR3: TGTGCCAGCAGTTACTCCGGAGGGCTTTACGAGCAGTACTTC.

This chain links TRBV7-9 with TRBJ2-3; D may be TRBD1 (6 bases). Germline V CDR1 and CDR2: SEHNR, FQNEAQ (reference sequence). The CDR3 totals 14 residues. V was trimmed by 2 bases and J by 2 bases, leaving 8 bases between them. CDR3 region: CASSLRQVTDTQYF. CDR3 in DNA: TGTGCCAGCAGCTTACGACAGGTCACAGATACGCAGTATTTT.

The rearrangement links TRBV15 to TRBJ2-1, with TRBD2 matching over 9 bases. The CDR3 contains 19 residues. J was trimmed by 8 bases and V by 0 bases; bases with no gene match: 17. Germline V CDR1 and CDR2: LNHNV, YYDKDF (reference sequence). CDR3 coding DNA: TGTGCCACCAGCAGAGATGTCCCCGACTTGGGTAGCGGGAGCCATGAGCAGTTCTTC. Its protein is CATSRDVPDLGSGSHEQFF.

The CDR3 DNA sequence: TGTGCCTGGAGTAGTGACTGGGTCTACAATGAGCAGTTCTTC. Its protein is CAWSSDWVYNEQFF. The chain is built from TRBV30 and TRBJ2-1, with D unclear. This CDR3 contains 14 residues. CDR1 and CDR2 (germline): GTSNPN, SVGIG (reference sequence). Trimming removed 2 bases at V and 3 bases at J, with 11 bases between.

The DNA for the CDR3 is TGTGCCAGTATCCGGGACAGGGCCAACTATGGCTACACCTTC. This sequence encodes CASIRDRANYGYTF. The chain has TRBV7-9 and TRBJ1-2, with 9 nucleotides matching TRBD1. V lost 9 bases to trimming and J lost 2 bases; unmatched junction nucleotides: 7. Germline values: CDR1 SEHNR, CDR2 FQNEAQ (reference sequence). CDR3 length: 14 amino acids. Drawing the rest from reference TRBV7-9 and TRBJ1-2, the complete variable domain is DTGVSQNPRHKITKRGQNVTFRCDPISEHNRLYWYRQTLGQGPEFLTYFQNEAQLEKSRLLSDRFSAERPKGSFSTLEIQRTEQGDSAMYLCASIRDRANYGYTFGSGTRLTVV.

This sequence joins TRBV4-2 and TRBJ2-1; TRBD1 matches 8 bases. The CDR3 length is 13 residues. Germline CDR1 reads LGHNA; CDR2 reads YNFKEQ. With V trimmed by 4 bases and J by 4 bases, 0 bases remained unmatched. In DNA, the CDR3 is TGTGCCAGCAGCCGGACAGGGTACAATGAGCAGTTCTTC. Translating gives CASSRTGYNEQFF.

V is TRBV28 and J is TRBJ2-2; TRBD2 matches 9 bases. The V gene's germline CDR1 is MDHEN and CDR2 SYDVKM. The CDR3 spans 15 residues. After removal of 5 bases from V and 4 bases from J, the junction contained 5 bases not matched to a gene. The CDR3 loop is CASSPGTSFTGELFF. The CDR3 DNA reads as TGTGCCAGCAGTCCAGGGACTAGCTTCACCGGGGAGCTGTTTTTT.

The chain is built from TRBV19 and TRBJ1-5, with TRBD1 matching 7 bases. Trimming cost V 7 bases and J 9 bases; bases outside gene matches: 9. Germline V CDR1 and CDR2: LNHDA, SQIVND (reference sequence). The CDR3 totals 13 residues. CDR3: CASTLDRVGPQHF. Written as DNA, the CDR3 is TGTGCCAGTACCTTAGACAGGGTCGGGCCCCAGCATTTT. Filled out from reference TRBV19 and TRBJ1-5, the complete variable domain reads DGGITQSPKYLFRKEGQNVTLSCEQNLNHDAMYWYRQDPGQGLRLIYYSQIVNDFQKGDIAEGYSVSREKKESFPLTVTSAQKNPTAFYLCASTLDRVGPQHFGDGTRLSIL.